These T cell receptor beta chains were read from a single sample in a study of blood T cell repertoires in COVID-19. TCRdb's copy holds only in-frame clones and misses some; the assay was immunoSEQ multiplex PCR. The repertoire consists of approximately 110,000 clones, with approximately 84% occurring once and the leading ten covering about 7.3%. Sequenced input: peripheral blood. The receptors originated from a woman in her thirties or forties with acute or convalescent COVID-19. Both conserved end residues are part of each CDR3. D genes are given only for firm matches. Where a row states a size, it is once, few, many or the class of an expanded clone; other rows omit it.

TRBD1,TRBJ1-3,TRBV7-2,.,TGTGCCAGCAGGCCGGGACAGGGGAGCAACACCATATATTTT,CASRPGQGSNTIYF
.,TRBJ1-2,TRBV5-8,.,TGTGCCAGCAGCTTGGATTGGGGAGGGGCTTTAGGAGGCTACACCTTC,CASSLDWGGALGGYTF
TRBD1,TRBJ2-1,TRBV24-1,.,TGTGCCACCAGTTTGGGACAGGGATCCAATGAGCAGTTCTTC,CATSLGQGSNEQFF
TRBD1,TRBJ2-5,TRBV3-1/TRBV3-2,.,TGTGCCAGCAGCCAAGCGGGCAGGACAGGGGCCCAAGAGACCCAGTACTTC,CASSQAGRTGAQETQYF
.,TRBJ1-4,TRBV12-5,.,TGTGCTAGTGGTTTGGTACTTCAGGGGCCGAATGAAAAACTGTTTTTT,CASGLVLQGPNEKLFF
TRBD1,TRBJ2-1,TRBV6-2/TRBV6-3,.,TGTGCCAGCAGTAACCCGGGACAGGGAGTGAAGCAGTTCTTC,CASSNPGQGVKQFF
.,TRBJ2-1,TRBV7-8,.,TGTGCCAGCAGCTTAGCGCTTCAAAGCGGTGCCTCCTACAATGAGCAGTTCTTC,CASSLALQSGASYNEQFF
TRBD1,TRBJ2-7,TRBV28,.,TGTGCCAGCATCTCCGGGACAGCCTTTTACGAGCAGTACTTC,CASISGTAFYEQYF
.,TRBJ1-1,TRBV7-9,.,TGTGCCACCTCGGGAGGGGAAAAAGCTTTCTTT,CATSGGEKAFF
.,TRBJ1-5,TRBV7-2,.,TGTGCCAGCAGCTTAGTAGAGGGCGGGGGGGCCCAGCATTTT,CASSLVEGGGAQHF
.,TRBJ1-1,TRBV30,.,TGTGCCTGGAGTGTGGGAGTTAACACTGAAGCTTTCTTT,CAWSVGVNTEAFF
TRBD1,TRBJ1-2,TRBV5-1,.,TGCGCCAGCAGCTCCGGACAGGGCTATGGCTACACCTTC,CASSSGQGYGYTF
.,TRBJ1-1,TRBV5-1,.,TGCGCCAGCAGCTTGACAGCCAGGAACACTGAAGCTTTCTTT,CASSLTARNTEAFF
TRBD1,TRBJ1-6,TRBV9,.,TGTGCCAGCAGCGTAGTCGGGGACAGCCTTTCACCCCTCCACTTT,CASSVVGDSLSPLHF
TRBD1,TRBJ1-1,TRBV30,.,TGTGCCTGGAGTAGACAGGGTATGAACACTGAAGCTTTCTTT,CAWSRQGMNTEAFF
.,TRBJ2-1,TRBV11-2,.,TGTGCCAGCAGCTTTGGTAGCTCCTACAATGAGCAGTTCTTC,CASSFGSSYNEQFF
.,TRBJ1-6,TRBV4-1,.,TGCGCCAGCAGCCAAGAAACGCTACCAAATTCACCCCTCCACTTT,CASSQETLPNSPLHF
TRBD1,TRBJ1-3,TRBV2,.,TGTGCCAGCAGTGGGACAGGGGGCGAATCGAACACCATATATTTT,CASSGTGGESNTIYF
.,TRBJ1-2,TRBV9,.,TGTGCCAGCAGCGTACAGGGAACCTATGGCTACACCTTC,CASSVQGTYGYTF
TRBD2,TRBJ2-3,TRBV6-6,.,TGTGCCAGCAGTCGACTAGCGGGGGGCCGCACAGATACGCAGTATTTT,CASSRLAGGRTDTQYF
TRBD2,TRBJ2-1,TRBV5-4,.,TGTGCCAGCAGCTCTCTAGCGGGGGGGTACAATGAGCAGTTCTTC,CASSSLAGGYNEQFF
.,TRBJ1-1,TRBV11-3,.,TGTGCCAGCAGCTTAGTAGGGGGCACTGAAGCTTTCTTT,CASSLVGGTEAFF
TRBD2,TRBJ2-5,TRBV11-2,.,TGTGCCAGCAGCTTAAGGACTAGCGGGGGAGAGACCCAGTACTTC,CASSLRTSGGETQYF
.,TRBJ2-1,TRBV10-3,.,TGTGCCATCAGTGGGGTTGGACAGCGCGCCTACAATGAGCAGTTCTTC,CAISGVGQRAYNEQFF
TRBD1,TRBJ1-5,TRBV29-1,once,TGCAGCGTCCTGACTGGGACAGGGGGCTATCCCCAGCATTTT,CSVLTGTGGYPQHF
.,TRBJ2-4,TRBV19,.,TGTGCCAGTAGTTTTAGAAACATTCAGTACTTC,CASSFRNIQYF
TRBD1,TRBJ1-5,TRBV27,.,TGTGCCAGCAGTCTAAGGACAGGCGCTACCAATCAGCCCCAGCATTTT,CASSLRTGATNQPQHF
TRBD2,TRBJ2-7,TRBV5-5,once,TGTGCCAGCGCCCCACTAGCGGGGGCTACCTACGAGCAGTACTTC,CASAPLAGATYEQYF
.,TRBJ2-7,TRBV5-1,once,TGCGCCAGCAGACCCGGGACGGACAGATACTACGAGCAGTACTTC,CASRPGTDRYYEQYF
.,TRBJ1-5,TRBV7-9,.,TGTGCCAGCAGCACGAGCGTCGATCAGCCCCAGCATTTT,CASSTSVDQPQHF
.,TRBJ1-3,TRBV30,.,TGTGCCTGGAGTGTAACGCAGGGGTTGACCATATATTTT,CAWSVTQGLTIYF
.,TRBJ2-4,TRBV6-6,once,TGTGCCAGCAGTTACTATTCGACAGGAGCCAAAAACATTCAGTACTTC,CASSYYSTGAKNIQYF
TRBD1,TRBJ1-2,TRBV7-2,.,TGTGCCAGCAGCACTCAAGCCGGGACAGTATATGGCTACACCTTC,CASSTQAGTVYGYTF
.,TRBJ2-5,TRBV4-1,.,TGCGCCAGCAGCCAAGAAGTAGGGCTTCTGGCGGGGACCCAGTACTTC,CASSQEVGLLAGTQYF
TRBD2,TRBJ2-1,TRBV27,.,TGTGCCAGCAGTGCGTCGATCGGGACTAGCGGGGGGAGCTGGGGTGAGCAGTTCTTC,CASSASIGTSGGSWGEQFF
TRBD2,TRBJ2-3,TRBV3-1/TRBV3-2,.,TGTGCCAGCAGCCCCCTGCGGGGGAGCACAGATACGCAGTATTTT,CASSPLRGSTDTQYF
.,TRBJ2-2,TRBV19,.,TGTGCCAGTAATTCACCCGGGGATAGTCGGGCCCCGTCCGGGGAGCTGTTTTTT,CASNSPGDSRAPSGELFF
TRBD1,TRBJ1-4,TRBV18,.,TGTGCCAGCTCACCAGGACAGGGGAAATATGAAAAACTGTTTTTT,CASSPGQGKYEKLFF
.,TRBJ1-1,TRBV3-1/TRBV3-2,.,TGTGCCAGCAGCCCACCGACAGTGAACACTGAAGCTTTCTTT,CASSPPTVNTEAFF
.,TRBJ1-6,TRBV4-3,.,TGCGCCAGCAGCCCAGGTCTGACTAAGGGCTCACCCCTCCACTTT,CASSPGLTKGSPLHF
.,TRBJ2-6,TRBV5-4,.,TGTGCCAGCAGCTTTCCATCTGGGGCCAACGTCCTGACTTTC,CASSFPSGANVLTF
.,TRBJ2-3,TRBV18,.,TGTGCCAGCTCACCAAGCGTGCGGACAGATACGCAGTATTTT,CASSPSVRTDTQYF
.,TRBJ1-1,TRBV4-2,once,TGTGCCAGCAGCCAACAAGGGGGGAACACTGAAGCTTTCTTT,CASSQQGGNTEAFF
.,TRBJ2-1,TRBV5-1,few,TGCGCCAGCAGCTTGGGTGGGGCGCTCCTTAATGAGCAGTTCTTC,CASSLGGALLNEQFF
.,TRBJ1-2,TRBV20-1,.,TGCAGTGCTATTGAAGGGGACTATGGCTACACCTTC,CSAIEGDYGYTF
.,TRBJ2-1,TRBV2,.,TGTGCCAGCAGTCCGCCGCCGTCGGGGGACAATGAGCAGTTCTTC,CASSPPPSGDNEQFF
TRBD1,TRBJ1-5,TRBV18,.,TGTGCCAGCTCATCACAGGGGGCCCCTGGGCCCCAGCATTTT,CASSSQGAPGPQHF
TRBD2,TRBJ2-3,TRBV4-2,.,TGTGCCAGCAGCCGGGGGACTAGCCAAGATACGCAGTATTTT,CASSRGTSQDTQYF
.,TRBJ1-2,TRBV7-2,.,TGTGCCAGCAGCCATGACAGGCGCTATGGCTACACCTTC,CASSHDRRYGYTF
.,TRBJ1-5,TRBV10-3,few,TGTGCCATCAGTGGACGGGATAGCAATCAGCCCCAGCATTTT,CAISGRDSNQPQHF
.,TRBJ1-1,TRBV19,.,TGTGCCAGTAGTATCAGTGTTCGGGGGAACACTGAAGCTTTCTTT,CASSISVRGNTEAFF
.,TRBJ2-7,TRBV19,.,TGTGCCAGTAGTAGTGGCACTAGCTCCTACGAGCAGTACTTC,CASSSGTSSYEQYF